This passage covers 9 T cell receptor beta chains from one sample sequenced in a study of response to subunit inactivated influenza vaccine. From the RT-PCR reads, TCRdb called clonotypes with MiXCR, one entry per CDR3 protein. This sample carries approximately 500,000 distinct CDR3 sequences, 10% to 15% of them seen once, and the ten largest clones take around 13%. Specimen: PBMCs from blood, collected more than 35 days after vaccination. The receptors come from a man aged 45 to 65 who received an inactivated influenza vaccine.

There are many counts of this clonotype. The chain has TRBV28 and TRBJ1-5; weak D call: TRBD1 (5 bases). CDR1 MDHEN and CDR2 SYDVKM come from the germline V gene. The germline V and J ends were trimmed by 7 bases and 3 bases, with 13 bases remaining between them. The CDR3 loop spans 14 amino acids. The DNA for the CDR3 is TGTGCCAGCATCAGGGACGGCACCAATCAGCCCCAGCATTTT. Amino acid sequence: CASIRDGTNQPQHF.

This sequence joins TRBV12-3 or TRBV12-4 and TRBJ2-6; tentative D call: TRBD1 (5 bases). This CDR3 spans 14 amino acids. V lost 6 bases and J lost 4, with 10 bases in between. CDR3: CASRDTGGANVLTF. The CDR3 DNA is TGTGCCAGCAGGGACACAGGCGGGGCCAACGTCCTGACTTTC.

DNA for the CDR3: TGCAGTGCTAGGAATCTGTTGAGGCAAGAGACCCAGTACTTC. It encodes CSARNLLRQETQYF. The J gene is TRBJ2-5, the V gene TRBV20-1; no firm D call. The CDR3 is 14 residues long. V lost 3 bases, J lost 2 bases, and 13 bases lay in between. CDR1 and CDR2 from the germline V gene are DFQATT and SNEGSKA (reference sequence).

This clonotype was counted a few times. The rearrangement joins TRBV6-1 to TRBJ2-7; TRBD1 aligns across 8 bases. The CDR3 spans 14 residues. Per the germline V gene, CDR1 is MNHNS and CDR2 is SASEGT. J gave up 1 base and V 4 bases, and 3 bases lay outside the gene matches. DNA for the CDR3: TGTGCCAGCAGTGGGGACAGGCTATCCTACGAGCAGTACTTC. The encoded protein is CASSGDRLSYEQYF.

The J gene is TRBJ2-2, the V gene TRBV15; 9 bases are a match to TRBD2. V lost 4 bases, J lost 6 bases, and 6 bases stayed unmatched. The CDR3 contains 15 residues. CDR1 LNHNV and CDR2 YYDKDF come from the germline V gene (reference sequence). CDR3 bases: TGTGCCACCAGCATAGCGGGAGTGGTGGCCGGGGAGCTGTTTTTT. Translating gives CATSIAGVVAGELFF.

In its sample, this clonotype was seen many times. The chain employs TRBV5-1 and TRBJ2-1; D assignment may be TRBD1 or TRBD2 (7 bases each). The length of the CDR3 is 13 residues. V was cut by 7 bases and J by 4 bases, with 12 bases left in between. The germline gives CDR1 SGHRS, CDR2 YFSETQ. The CDR3 here is CASAQGGYNEQFF. The CDR3, as DNA: TGCGCCAGCGCGCAGGGGGGGTACAATGAGCAGTTCTTC.

This clonotype came up a few times. The CDR3 here is CASGQGVWQPQHF. The CDR3 DNA sequence: TGTGCCAGCGGACAGGGCGTTTGGCAGCCCCAGCATTTT. This chain uses TRBV19 with TRBJ1-5; 8 bases line up with TRBD1. In germline, CDR1 is LNHDA, CDR2 SQIVND (reference sequence). The CDR3 spans 13 residues. V was pared by 9 bases and J by 7 bases, with 8 bases of the junction left unmatched.

Here the CDR3 reads CASSYIDNYYGYTF. CDR3 coding DNA: TGTGCCAGCAGTTACATAGATAACTACTATGGCTACACCTTC. This rearrangement joins TRBV6-5 to TRBJ1-2; no clear D gene. The CDR3 consists of 14 residues. With 2 bases removed from V and 3 bases from J, the gap between germline ends came to 10 bases. Germline lookup yields CDR1 MNHEY and CDR2 SVGAGI.

The chain couples TRBV9 to TRBJ2-2, with D possibly TRBD2 on 6 matching bases. Trimming took 5 bases from V and 5 from J, leaving 16 bases between them. From germline, CDR1 is SGDLS and CDR2 YYNGEE. This CDR3 contains 15 residues. Here the CDR3 reads CASRPEGPITGELFF. Here the CDR3 DNA reads TGTGCCAGCAGACCGGAGGGTCCGATAACCGGGGAGCTGTTTTTT.